Below are 2 T cell receptor beta chains sequenced from a single sample in a study of blood T cell repertoires in COVID-19. Measured with immunoSEQ multiplex PCR; TCRdb has only the in-frame clones, and not every one. The table lists approximately 130,000 clones, roughly 79% of them singletons. Sequencing input: peripheral blood. The receptors stem from a human donor in a cohort sampled during active COVID-19.

The rearrangement links TRBV28 to TRBJ1-1; the D is unclear. The length of the CDR3 is 13 residues. V was trimmed by 3 bases and J by 4 bases, leaving 9 bases between them. Germline V gene sequence: CDR1 MDHEN, CDR2 SYDVKM. The CDR3 region has the DNA TGTGCCAGCAGTTTTTACCCGGGCACTGAAGCTTTCTTT. Translated: CASSFYPGTEAFF.

The V gene is TRBV7-3, the J gene TRBJ2-1; 7 bases match TRBD2. The CDR3 has 16 residues. CDR1 and CDR2 (germline): SGHTA, FQGTGA. Trimming cost V 1 base and J 6 bases; bases outside gene matches: 9. CDR3 region: CASSLRGAGASNEQFF. The CDR3 DNA reads TGTGCCAGCAGCTTAAGAGGTGCGGGAGCGAGCAATGAGCAGTTCTTC.